This is a list of T cell receptor beta chains from one sample in a study of blood T cell repertoires in COVID-19. TCRdb keeps only in-frame clones here, not all; method: immunoSEQ multiplex PCR. The data hold 150,000 or so clones, with roughly 81% observed a single time. The material sequenced was peripheral blood. These receptors originate from a human donor with acute or convalescent COVID-19. The donor label of this sample is uncertain. Both conserved end residues are part of each CDR3. A D gene is named only where the DNA matches it firmly. Rows give clone size only sometimes, using once, few, many, or a class for an expanded clone.

v_gene	j_gene	abundance	d_gene	CDR3aa	CDR3nt
TRBV28	TRBJ1-4	-	-	CVSSSGRGLREKLFF	TGTGTCAGCAGTTCCGGGCGGGGCTTAAGGGAAAAACTGTTTTTT
TRBV24-1	TRBJ1-2	-	-	CATSAGWMYGYTF	TGTGCCACCAGTGCGGGGTGGATGTATGGCTACACCTTC
TRBV2	TRBJ2-7	-	-	CASSGGRATYEQYF	TGTGCCAGCAGTGGGGGCAGGGCCACCTACGAGCAGTACTTC
TRBV25-1	TRBJ1-1	many	-	CASREDTEAFF	TGTGCCAGCAGGGAGGACACTGAAGCTTTCTTT
TRBV7-2	TRBJ1-3	-	TRBD1	CASSLARDRISSGNTIYF	TGTGCCAGCAGCTTAGCGCGGGACAGGATAAGCTCTGGAAACACCATATATTTT
TRBV9	TRBJ2-7	-	-	CASSAGTRGYEQYF	TGTGCCAGCAGCGCGGGGACGCGGGGTTACGAGCAGTACTTC
TRBV4-1	TRBJ1-1	-	-	CASSQDGGFEAFF	TGCGCCAGCAGCCAAGATGGAGGGTTTGAAGCTTTCTTT
TRBV7-2	TRBJ1-5	many	-	CASSLGGGEINQPQHF	TGTGCCAGCAGCTTAGGGGGCGGAGAGATCAATCAGCCCCAGCATTTT
TRBV4-1	TRBJ2-1	-	TRBD1	CASSQGQGFPDEQFF	TGCGCCAGCAGCCAAGGACAGGGGTTCCCAGATGAGCAGTTCTTC
TRBV24-1	TRBJ1-5	-	-	CATSDGTASNQPQHF	TGTGCCACCAGTGATGGTACAGCTAGCAATCAGCCCCAGCATTTT
TRBV5-1	TRBJ2-1	-	-	CASSPTGRPRYNEQFF	TGCGCCAGCAGCCCGACAGGGAGGCCCAGGTACAATGAGCAGTTCTTC
TRBV19	TRBJ2-2	-	TRBD1	CASSPTGGASGELFF	TGTGCCAGTAGTCCTACAGGGGGCGCCTCCGGGGAGCTGTTTTTT
TRBV9	TRBJ2-3	-	TRBD2	CASSVSSGEVDTQYF	TGTGCCAGCAGCGTGTCTAGCGGGGAGGTAGATACGCAGTATTTT
TRBV18	TRBJ1-2	once	TRBD1	CASSLGTGGYTF	TGTGCCAGCTCACTCGGGACAGGCGGCTACACCTTC
TRBV27	TRBJ2-1	-	TRBD1	CASNSFGDRGYNEQFF	TGTGCCAGCAACTCTTTCGGGGACAGGGGCTACAATGAGCAGTTCTTC
TRBV28	TRBJ1-3	-	TRBD1	CASSFGQDYGNTIYF	TGTGCCAGCAGTTTCGGACAGGACTATGGAAACACCATATATTTT
TRBV10-3	TRBJ2-2	once	TRBD1	CAITPGQGVTGELFF	TGTGCCATCACCCCGGGACAGGGGGTGACCGGGGAGCTGTTTTTT
TRBV7-3	TRBJ2-1	-	TRBD2	CASSSAAGGFDEQFF	TGTGCCAGCAGCTCCGCCGCGGGGGGGTTTGATGAGCAGTTCTTC
TRBV6-5	TRBJ1-6	few	TRBD1	CASQTTGDGSPLHF	TGTGCCAGCCAAACTACAGGGGACGGGTCACCCCTCCACTTT
TRBV27	TRBJ1-2	once	-	CASSLSYGANYGYTF	TGTGCCAGCAGTTTATCGTACGGTGCTAACTATGGCTACACCTTC
TRBV5-6	TRBJ2-7	once	-	CASSLNLREQYF	TGTGCCAGCAGCTTGAACTTACGCGAGCAGTACTTC
TRBV24-1	TRBJ1-2	-	-	CATSDSLGQGGWYGYTF	TGTGCCACCAGTGATTCCCTAGGGCAGGGAGGATGGTATGGCTACACCTTC
TRBV29-1	TRBJ1-4	-	-	CSVEDDGAGEKLFF	TGCAGCGTTGAAGATGACGGGGCGGGAGAAAAACTGTTTTTT
TRBV5-4	TRBJ2-3	-	TRBD2	CASSLAAGFSTDTQYF	TGTGCCAGCAGCCTGGCAGCGGGGTTTTCCACAGATACGCAGTATTTT
TRBV7-9	TRBJ2-3	-	-	CASSLEGGPGDTQYF	TGTGCCAGCAGCTTAGAGGGGGGGCCAGGAGATACGCAGTATTTT
TRBV5-1	TRBJ2-2	-	-	CASSLEQGLNTGELFF	TGCGCCAGCAGCTTGGAACAGGGCCTTAACACCGGGGAGCTGTTTTTT
TRBV25-1	TRBJ1-2	-	TRBD1	CASSSPGQGNTF	TGTGCCAGCAGTTCACCGGGACAGGGAAACACCTTC
TRBV24-1	TRBJ2-1	-	-	CATSDSYPSSYNEQFF	TGTGCCACCAGTGATTCTTACCCGAGCTCCTACAATGAGCAGTTCTTC
TRBV10-1	TRBJ2-2	-	-	CASREDPGGELFF	TGCGCCAGCAGGGAGGACCCAGGCGGGGAGCTGTTTTTT
TRBV5-1	TRBJ1-3	few	-	CASSLGGTDSGNTIYF	TGCGCCAGCAGCTTGGGAGGGACTGACTCTGGAAACACCATATATTTT
TRBV5-1	TRBJ2-6	-	-	CASSSGERSGANVLTF	TGCGCCAGCAGCTCGGGGGAACGGTCTGGGGCCAACGTCCTGACTTTC
TRBV5-1	TRBJ1-6	-	TRBD1	CASSSDRGPPLHF	TGCGCCAGCAGCTCGGACAGGGGGCCGCCCCTCCACTTT
TRBV27	TRBJ1-4	few	TRBD1	CASSFGGTAINEKLFF	TGTGCCAGCAGTTTTGGTGGGACAGCGATAAATGAAAAACTGTTTTTT
TRBV18	TRBJ1-1	-	-	CASSPPGVRTMNTEAFF	TGTGCCAGCTCACCTCCCGGGGTCAGAACTATGAACACTGAAGCTTTCTTT
TRBV7-3	TRBJ2-3	-	-	CASSTRGGLVTDTQYF	TGTGCCAGCAGCACCCGAGGGGGTTTAGTGACAGATACGCAGTATTTT
TRBV14	TRBJ1-3	-	-	CASSQDRFRSSGNTIYF	TGTGCCAGCAGCCAAGATCGGTTCAGGTCCTCTGGAAACACCATATATTTT
TRBV9	TRBJ1-1	-	-	CASSVDGGTEAFF	TGTGCCAGCAGCGTAGACGGGGGCACTGAAGCTTTCTTT
TRBV24-1	TRBJ2-2	-	TRBD1	CATSIGQGRTGELFF	TGTGCCACCAGTATAGGACAGGGGAGGACCGGGGAGCTGTTTTTT
TRBV7-3	TRBJ1-6	-	-	CASSRTALNSPLHF	TGTGCCAGCAGCCGGACAGCTCTTAATTCACCCCTCCACTTT
TRBV7-2	TRBJ1-6	-	-	CASSLDSATYNSPLHF	TGTGCCAGCAGCTTGGACAGTGCGACCTATAATTCACCCCTCCACTTT
TRBV24-1	TRBJ2-1	-	TRBD2	CATSDPLLAGGYNEQFF	TGTGCCACCAGTGATCCGCTTTTAGCGGGGGGTTACAATGAGCAGTTCTTC